These T cell receptor beta chains were read from a single sample in a study of blood T cell repertoires in COVID-19. Repertoires were generated with immunoSEQ multiplex PCR, while TCRdb's copy carries only in-frame clones and drops some. The table lists some 65,000 clones, roughly 92% of them singletons. The sequencing sample was made of peripheral blood. These receptors were obtained from a man in his 70s with active COVID-19. Each CDR3 is given with its conserved first and last residue. Each record gives: D gene, V gene, J gene, clone size, CDR3 protein, CDR3 DNA. D genes are given only for firm matches. Not all rows give a size; the values are once, few, many and, for expanded clones, a class.

>NA|TRBV11-2|TRBJ2-3|NA
CASSKTGTITDTQYF
TGTGCCAGCAGCAAAACAGGGACTATAACAGATACGCAGTATTTT
>TRBD1|TRBV7-2|TRBJ1-2|NA
CASSPGQNYGYTF
TGTGCCAGCAGCCCGGGACAGAACTATGGCTACACCTTC
>TRBD2|TRBV7-2|TRBJ2-7|once
CASRLGSRGGISSYEQYF
TGTGCCAGCAGATTGGGGTCTCGCGGGGGAATTAGCTCCTACGAGCAGTACTTC
>NA|TRBV7-9|TRBJ2-3|NA
CASSLWQGNTDTQYF
TGTGCCAGCAGCTTATGGCAGGGAAACACAGATACGCAGTATTTT
>NA|TRBV5-6|TRBJ1-1|NA
CASSPQSGGSNTEAFF
TGTGCCAGCAGCCCCCAAAGTGGAGGCTCGAACACTGAAGCTTTCTTT
>NA|TRBV6-5|TRBJ1-3|once
CASSYSRPGSGNTIYF
TGTGCCAGCAGTTACTCGAGGCCGGGGTCTGGAAACACCATATATTTT
>NA|TRBV9|TRBJ2-1|NA
CASSALRGSSYNEQFF
TGTGCCAGCAGCGCTCTAAGGGGATCCTCCTACAATGAGCAGTTCTTC
>NA|TRBV7-2|TRBJ2-2|NA
CASSSPQGSVIGELFF
TGTGCCAGCAGCTCACCACAGGGTTCGGTCATCGGGGAGCTGTTTTTT
>NA|TRBV6-5|TRBJ2-6|NA
CASSAYSGANVLTF
TGTGCCAGCAGCGCCTACTCTGGGGCCAACGTCCTGACTTTC
>NA|TRBV13|TRBJ1-3|NA
CASSLGGVAGNTIYF
TGTGCCAGCAGCTTAGGAGGGGTGGCTGGAAACACCATATATTTT
>NA|TRBV29-1|TRBJ2-1|NA
CSVEGGSPYNEQFF
TGCAGCGTTGAGGGGGGAAGCCCCTACAATGAGCAGTTCTTC
>NA|TRBV3-1/TRBV3-2|TRBJ1-6|NA
CASSQVSGDSPLHF
TGTGCCAGCAGCCAAGTGTCAGGGGATTCACCCCTCCACTTT
>TRBD1|TRBV7-2|TRBJ2-1|NA
CASSIRQGAGYNEQFF
TGTGCCAGCAGCATTAGACAGGGGGCCGGCTACAATGAGCAGTTCTTC
>TRBD1|TRBV10-3|TRBJ2-7|NA
CAISYDRASSYEQYF
TGTGCCATCAGTTACGACAGGGCAAGCTCCTACGAGCAGTACTTC
>TRBD1|TRBV30|TRBJ1-1|NA
CAWSGSGTGNTEAFF
TGTGCCTGGAGCGGATCCGGGACAGGAAACACTGAAGCTTTCTTT
>NA|TRBV6-4|TRBJ2-7|NA
CASSDSKRGRYPYEQYF
TGTGCCAGCAGTGACTCGAAAAGGGGTCGTTATCCCTACGAGCAGTACTTC
>NA|TRBV3-1/TRBV3-2|TRBJ2-1|NA
CASSPSGNEQFF
TGTGCCAGCAGCCCTTCGGGCAATGAGCAGTTCTTC
>TRBD1|TRBV10-3|TRBJ2-5|NA
CAIATGSETQYF
TGTGCCATTGCGACAGGGAGCGAGACCCAGTACTTC
>NA|TRBV6-5|TRBJ2-4|NA
CASTPDGGAKNIQYF
TGTGCCAGCACCCCTGACGGGGGAGCCAAAAACATTCAGTACTTC
>NA|TRBV6-5|TRBJ1-1|NA
CASSYDSARPEAFF
TGTGCCAGCAGTTACGACTCAGCCCGGCCTGAAGCTTTCTTT
>NA|TRBV4-2|TRBJ1-2|NA
CASSQDNLYGNYGYTF
TGTGCCAGCAGCCAAGACAACCTTTACGGTAACTATGGCTACACCTTC
>TRBD2|TRBV3-1/TRBV3-2|TRBJ2-1|once
CASSQNSGGGKQFF
TGTGCCAGCAGCCAAAATTCCGGCGGGGGAAAGCAGTTCTTC
>NA|TRBV2|TRBJ1-6|NA
CASLTTRYGNSPLHF
TGTGCCAGCCTAACCACCCGGTACGGTAATTCACCCCTCCACTTT
>NA|TRBV13|TRBJ1-2|NA
CASSSQVVGQTYGYTF
TGTGCCAGCAGCTCTCAAGTTGTCGGACAGACTTATGGCTACACCTTC
>NA|TRBV18|TRBJ1-4|NA
CASSPDRRNEKLFF
TGTGCCAGCTCACCCGACAGGCGCAATGAAAAACTGTTTTTT
>NA|TRBV20-1|TRBJ1-1|NA
CSAIRDTEAFF
TGCAGTGCCATCAGGGACACTGAAGCTTTCTTT
>NA|TRBV6-5|TRBJ2-7|NA
CASSYSTGWFGYEQYF
TGTGCCAGCAGTTACTCGACCGGGTGGTTCGGCTACGAGCAGTACTTC
>NA|TRBV6-2/TRBV6-3|TRBJ1-1|NA
CASSYSGGRTEAFF
TGTGCCAGCAGTTACTCAGGGGGAAGGACTGAAGCTTTCTTT
>NA|TRBV3-1/TRBV3-2|TRBJ1-6|NA
CASSQANGSPLHF
TGTGCCAGCAGCCAAGCAAACGGTTCACCCCTCCACTTT
>TRBD2|TRBV27|TRBJ2-1|NA
CASSFAGGPWSYNEQFF
TGTGCCAGCAGTTTTGCGGGGGGGCCCTGGTCCTACAATGAGCAGTTCTTC
>NA|TRBV6-6|TRBJ1-1|NA
CASRKLPEAFF
TGTGCCAGCAGAAAGCTTCCTGAAGCTTTCTTT
>TRBD1|TRBV6-5|TRBJ1-2|NA
CASCGDRGQGYTF
TGTGCCAGCTGCGGTGACAGGGGGCAAGGCTACACCTTC
>NA|TRBV11-3|TRBJ2-3|NA
CASSPSGNLVDTQYF
TGTGCCAGCAGCCCAAGTGGCAATTTGGTAGATACGCAGTATTTT
>NA|TRBV23-1|TRBJ2-6|NA
CAALLRGNSGANVLTF
TGCGCCGCCTTACTAAGGGGCAACTCTGGGGCCAACGTCCTGACTTTC
>TRBD1|TRBV19|TRBJ1-5|NA
CASSTLDRGNQPQHF
TGTGCCAGTAGTACCTTAGACAGGGGGAATCAGCCCCAGCATTTT
>TRBD1|TRBV20-1|TRBJ1-2|NA
CSASRTGLNYGYTF
TGCAGTGCTAGTAGGACAGGCCTTAACTATGGCTACACCTTC
>NA|TRBV19|TRBJ1-3|NA
CASIESVSGNTIYF
TGTGCCAGTATCGAAAGCGTCTCTGGAAACACCATATATTTT
>NA|TRBV27|TRBJ1-6|NA
CASSLDRGSPLHF
TGTGCCAGCAGCCTAGACAGAGGTTCACCCCTCCACTTT
>NA|TRBV7-2|TRBJ1-3|NA
CASSLYTGNTIYF
TGTGCCAGCAGCTTGTACACTGGAAACACCATATATTTT
>NA|TRBV12-3/TRBV12-4|TRBJ2-4|NA
CASSEGQIRYF
TGTGCCAGCAGTGAGGGACAAATTCGGTACTTC
>TRBD2|TRBV5-1|TRBJ2-7|NA
CASSPTGTSGVTYEQYF
TGCGCCAGCAGCCCGACCGGGACTAGCGGGGTAACCTACGAGCAGTACTTC
>TRBD2|TRBV5-6|TRBJ2-5|NA
CASSLVLAGKETQYF
TGTGCCAGCAGCTTGGTACTAGCGGGGAAAGAGACCCAGTACTTC
>NA|TRBV21-1|TRBJ2-7|NA
CAIQKRAPGIMHEQYF
TGTGCCATCCAGAAAAGGGCCCCGGGGATCATGCACGAGCAGTACTTC
>TRBD2|TRBV20-1|TRBJ2-5|NA
CSASITSGGAIETQYF
TGCAGTGCTAGTATTACTAGCGGGGGGGCCATCGAGACCCAGTACTTC
>NA|TRBV3-1/TRBV3-2|TRBJ1-2|NA
CASSQDPGVSYGYTF
TGTGCCAGCAGCCAAGATCCCGGGGTCAGCTACGGCTACACCTTC
>TRBD2|TRBV5-4|TRBJ2-1|NA
CASSLSRVLAGGPGEQFF
TGTGCCAGCAGCTTGAGTCGCGTTTTGGCGGGGGGGCCGGGTGAGCAGTTCTTC
>TRBD1|TRBV6-5|TRBJ2-3|NA
CAIPGQGAATQYF
TGTGCCATCCCGGGACAGGGGGCTGCGACGCAGTATTTT
>NA|TRBV19|TRBJ2-3|NA
CASSQGQNTDTQYF
TGTGCCAGTAGCCAAGGACAGAACACAGATACGCAGTATTTT
>TRBD2|TRBV4-1|TRBJ2-1|NA
CASSQDPQRGPYNEQFF
TGCGCCAGCAGCCAAGATCCCCAGCGGGGACCCTACAATGAGCAGTTCTTC
>NA|TRBV2|TRBJ1-6|NA
CASRTRIPLHF
TGTGCCAGCCGAACGAGAATCCCCCTCCACTTT
>NA|TRBV7-9|TRBJ2-5|NA
CASSLVPGVSQETQYF
TGTGCCAGCAGCTTAGTGCCGGGGGTATCCCAAGAGACCCAGTACTTC
>NA|TRBV4-3|TRBJ2-7|NA
CASSQGSLGSNEQYF
TGCGCCAGCAGCCAAGGGTCTCTCGGGTCCAACGAGCAGTACTTC